The following is a T cell receptor (beta chain) sequence with its context. This CDR3 has 15 amino acids. CDR1 is LNHDA, CDR2 SQIVND, per germline (reference sequence). The V and J ends lost 6 bases and 1 base respectively, with 12 bases between them. The sample comes from a study of control samples from healthy donors and cancer patients. The protocol was immunoSEQ multiplex PCR, while the TCRdb copy is restricted to in-frame clones and leaves out a portion. The table has 35,000 to 55,000 clones, around 87% seen once. The rearrangement joins TRBV19 to TRBJ2-2; weak D call: TRBD1 (6 bases). This TCR was recovered from a woman aged 60 to 75 with lung cancer. Specimen: PBMCs. CDR3 bases: TGTGCCAGTAGCCCCTCGGACAGGAACACCGGGGAGCTGTTTTTT. This sequence encodes CASSPSDRNTGELFF. Full variable domain (outside the CDR3, taken from reference TRBV19 and TRBJ2-2): DGGITQSPKYLFRKEGQNVTLSCEQNLNHDAMYWYRQDPGQGLRLIYYSQIVNDFQKGDIAEGYSVSREKKESFPLTVTSAQKNPTAFYLCASSPSDRNTGELFFGEGSRLTVL.